These T cell receptor beta chains were read from a single sample in a study of shared clonotypes between healthy human individuals. The protocol was immunoSEQ multiplex PCR, while the TCRdb copy is restricted to in-frame clones and leaves out a portion. The repertoire has hundreds of thousands of clones, about 96% of them found once; the top ten carry about 0.21%. The specimen sequenced was naive CD8+ T cells sorted from blood. These receptors were collected from a man younger than 40 in good health. Both conserved end residues are part of each CDR3. D genes are given only for firm matches. Expanded clones are given a class, and other clones once, few, many or no size at all.

TRBV4-1	.	TRBD1	TRBJ1-4	TGCGCCAGCAGCCGAATAATACGAATGCCGGGACAGGGTAATGAAAAACTGTTTTTT	CASSRIIRMPGQGNEKLFF
TRBV7-9	.	.	TRBJ2-6	TGTGCCAGCAGGGGTACGCGGGAATCTGGGGCCAACGTCCTGACTTTC	CASRGTRESGANVLTF
TRBV7-6	.	.	TRBJ1-1	TGTGCCAGCAGCCATACGCCGGGGGCAGTGAACACTGAAGCTTTCTTT	CASSHTPGAVNTEAFF
TRBV29-1	.	.	TRBJ2-7	TGCAGCGTTGCCTTGGTAGACTCCTACGAGCAGTACTTC	CSVALVDSYEQYF
TRBV6-5	few	.	TRBJ1-1	TGTGCCAGCAGTCCAAACGGCCTGAACACTGAAGCTTTCTTT	CASSPNGLNTEAFF
TRBV11-2	.	TRBD2	TRBJ2-3	TGTGCCAGCAGCTCCGGGACTAGCGGGTCGGAGGACACAGATACGCAGTATTTT	CASSSGTSGSEDTDTQYF
TRBV7-9	.	.	TRBJ2-1	TGTGCCAGCAGCGCAGATAGGGATGAGCAGTTCTTC	CASSADRDEQFF
TRBV11-2	.	TRBD2	TRBJ2-1	TGTGCCAGCAGCTTAGAAGCGGGAGGCTACAATGAGCAGTTCTTC	CASSLEAGGYNEQFF
TRBV6-1	.	TRBD1	TRBJ2-7	TGTGCCAGCAGTGAGACAGGGCCACCCCGCGAGCAGTACTTC	CASSETGPPREQYF
TRBV19	.	.	TRBJ1-1	TGTGCCAGTAGTCTCTTGACAGATCACACTGAAGCTTTCTTT	CASSLLTDHTEAFF
TRBV5-6	.	.	TRBJ1-5	TGTGCCAGCAGCTGGTTTGGAGTAGGGCAGCCCCAGCATTTT	CASSWFGVGQPQHF
TRBV29-1	.	TRBD2	TRBJ2-1	TGCAGCGTTGAAGGACTAGCGGGAGGGCATAGCTCCTACAATGAGCAGTTCTTC	CSVEGLAGGHSSYNEQFF
TRBV14	.	TRBD2	TRBJ2-2	TGTGCCAGCAGCCAACCGAGGGCCAGCGGGGTGCGGGCCGGGGAGCTGTTTTTT	CASSQPRASGVRAGELFF
TRBV4-2	.	.	TRBJ2-7	TGTGCCAGCAGCCAAGATTATCGGCAGGGTGTAGGCGAGCAGTACTTC	CASSQDYRQGVGEQYF
TRBV28	.	.	TRBJ2-3	TGTGCCAGCACCCCATCTAGCACAGATACGCAGTATTTT	CASTPSSTDTQYF
TRBV27	.	TRBD2	TRBJ2-7	TGTGCCAGCAGTTTAGCGGCTAGCGGGGTTGGACCCTACGAGCAGTACTTC	CASSLAASGVGPYEQYF
TRBV9	.	.	TRBJ2-3	TGTGCCAGCAGTACTCACAGGGATTACACAGATACGCAGTATTTT	CASSTHRDYTDTQYF
TRBV5-1	.	.	TRBJ2-5	TGCGCCAGCAGCTTGCCCGGGGAAGAGACCCAGTACTTC	CASSLPGEETQYF
TRBV28	.	.	TRBJ2-5	TGTGCCAGCAGTTTAGGGCAGGGCCCAGAGACCCAGTACTTC	CASSLGQGPETQYF
TRBV25-1	.	.	TRBJ2-7	TGTGCCAGCAGCGCCTCCCTAGCAAACGAGCAGTACTTC	CASSASLANEQYF
TRBV6-6	.	.	TRBJ2-3	TGTGCCAGCAGTACTAACTACGATGTAGGGGCTACGCAGTATTTT	CASSTNYDVGATQYF
TRBV2	.	TRBD2	TRBJ2-7	TGTGCCACCCAAGGGAGGGGCTACGAGCAGTACTTC	CATQGRGYEQYF
TRBV11-2	.	.	TRBJ2-2	TGTGCCAGCAGCCCTCTGAACACCGGGGAGCTGTTTTTT	CASSPLNTGELFF
TRBV6-4	.	.	TRBJ2-2	TGTGCCAGCACCCACCCAGGGGGGACCGGGGAGCTGTTTTTT	CASTHPGGTGELFF
TRBV4-1	once	.	TRBJ2-3	TGCGCCAGCAGCCAAGTCACTAGTGAGGCTAGCACAGATACGCAGTATTTT	CASSQVTSEASTDTQYF
TRBV7-6	.	.	TRBJ2-6	TGTGCCAGCAGCTTAGAATTTTGGGATAGCGACTCTGGGGCCAACGTCCTGACTTTC	CASSLEFWDSDSGANVLTF
TRBV5-1	.	TRBD2	TRBJ2-1	TGCGCCAGCGGCCCGGGACTAGCGGGACTGAGCTCCTACAATGAGCAGTTCTTC	CASGPGLAGLSSYNEQFF
TRBV7-9	.	.	TRBJ2-2	TGTGCCAGCAGCTGGGGACACCAGAGTACGGGGGAGCTGTTTTTT	CASSWGHQSTGELFF
TRBV28	.	.	TRBJ2-7	TGTGCCAGCAGTTCCCACTCCTACGAGCAGTACTTC	CASSSHSYEQYF
TRBV27	.	TRBD1	TRBJ1-2	TGTGCCAGCAGTTTCAGGGGGCCCCCTGGCTATGGCTACACCTTC	CASSFRGPPGYGYTF
TRBV7-2	.	.	TRBJ1-2	TGTGCCAGCAGTTCGGGAGGGATAGACGGCTACACCTTC	CASSSGGIDGYTF
TRBV29-1	.	.	TRBJ2-3	TGCAGCGTTGCCGGGACAGTATCAACGGGAGTTGTTGCAGATACGCAGTATTTT	CSVAGTVSTGVVADTQYF
TRBV5-1	.	.	TRBJ2-7	TGCGCCAGCAGCTTTGCAGGGAGCTACGAGCAGTACTTC	CASSFAGSYEQYF
TRBV12-2	.	.	TRBJ2-1	TGTGCAAGTCGCTTCAAACTAGCGGGAGAGGCAAATGAGCAGTTCTTC	CASRFKLAGEANEQFF
TRBV11-2	.	TRBD2	TRBJ2-4	TGTGCCAGCAGCTTAGGTCGGAGCGGGAGAGGCGAGGCAAACATTCAGTACTTC	CASSLGRSGRGEANIQYF
TRBV7-9	.	TRBD1	TRBJ2-5	TGTGCCAGCAGCCCATATCCCGGGACAGGTGGAACGGAGACCCAGTACTTC	CASSPYPGTGGTETQYF
TRBV11-2	.	.	TRBJ2-3	TGTGCCAGCAGCTTAGATTCCTGGAAGCCCGGACCTAGCGATACGCAGTATTTT	CASSLDSWKPGPSDTQYF
TRBV27	.	.	TRBJ2-7	TGTGCCAGCGCCCCGGTCGGCGGGACCTACGAGCAGTACTTC	CASAPVGGTYEQYF
TRBV27	.	.	TRBJ2-2	TGTGCCAGCAGTCTCGGACGGAACACCGGGGAGCTGTTTTTT	CASSLGRNTGELFF
TRBV7-6	.	.	TRBJ1-1	TGTGCCAGCAGCCCTCGGACCGGGGCTGAAGCTTTCTTT	CASSPRTGAEAFF
TRBV5-4	.	TRBD2	TRBJ2-7	TGTGCCAGCAGCCCCGAACTAGCGGGAGTGTACGAGCAGTACTTC	CASSPELAGVYEQYF
TRBV4-1	.	TRBD1	TRBJ1-2	TGCGCCAGCAGCCCGTCCGGGACAGATTATGGCTACACCTTC	CASSPSGTDYGYTF
TRBV19	.	TRBD2	TRBJ2-7	TGTGCCAGTAGTCCCCAGGGCGGGAGCGGTGCCTACGAGCAGTACTTC	CASSPQGGSGAYEQYF
TRBV7-9	.	TRBD1	TRBJ2-5	TGTGCCAGCAGCACAAGGACAGGCGCCGGCCAAGAGACCCAGTACTTC	CASSTRTGAGQETQYF
TRBV7-8	.	.	TRBJ2-5	TGTGCCAGCAGCTTAGCTACCAGGGGTTGGGAGACCCAGTACTTC	CASSLATRGWETQYF
TRBV4-1	.	.	TRBJ2-7	TGCGCCAGCAGCCAAGAATGGGCTTTCGCAGAATCCTCCTCCTACGAGCAGTACTTC	CASSQEWAFAESSSYEQYF
TRBV11-2	.	TRBD2	TRBJ2-1	TGTGCCAGCAGCCCCGGGACTAGCGGGAGGGGGGGGCCCTACAATGAGCAGTTCTTC	CASSPGTSGRGGPYNEQFF
TRBV11-2	once	TRBD2	TRBJ2-1	TGTGCCAGCAGCTTCGGGCTAGCGGGAGGGTACAATGAGCAGTTCTTC	CASSFGLAGGYNEQFF
TRBV6-5	.	.	TRBJ1-4	TGTGCCAGCAGTTACTCCTTGGATTTAGGAGAAAAACTGTTTTTT	CASSYSLDLGEKLFF
TRBV19	.	.	TRBJ1-1	TGTGCCAGTACGGGGATGGACACTGAAGCTTTCTTT	CASTGMDTEAFF
TRBV14	.	.	TRBJ1-1	TGTGCCAGCAGCCAAGCCCTGCGCGGGGGGAACACTGAAGCTTTCTTT	CASSQALRGGNTEAFF
TRBV7-2	.	.	TRBJ1-5	TGTGCCAGCAGCTTAGCGGGGGAAGGAATAAATCAGCCCCAGCATTTT	CASSLAGEGINQPQHF
TRBV4-1	.	.	TRBJ2-1	TGCGCCAGCAGCCATCCGAACAATGAGCAGTTCTTC	CASSHPNNEQFF
TRBV29-1	once	TRBD1	TRBJ2-7	TGCAGCGTTGAAGGGGACAGGAGCCTCTCCTACGAGCAGTACTTC	CSVEGDRSLSYEQYF
TRBV7-9	.	.	TRBJ2-7	TGTGCCACCACAAGTCCACAAGGAAACTACGAGCAGTACTTC	CATTSPQGNYEQYF
TRBV11-2	.	.	TRBJ1-2	TGTGCCAGCAGCTTTCTCGGGGGGACTGGCTACACCTTC	CASSFLGGTGYTF
TRBV5-1	.	TRBD1	TRBJ1-2	TGCGCCAGCAGCTCGAACAGGGGGCGAGACTATGGCTACACCTTC	CASSSNRGRDYGYTF
TRBV4-1	.	.	TRBJ1-2	TGCGCCAGCAGCCAAGAGGGGGCAACGAACTATGGCTACACCTTC	CASSQEGATNYGYTF
TRBV9	.	.	TRBJ2-3	TGTGCCAGCAGCGTGAGAAGCACAGATACGCAGTATTTT	CASSVRSTDTQYF